This TCR beta chain stems from a study of shared clonotypes between healthy human individuals. Study at large: A few men and two women, aged 18 to 49, were donors.

CDR3 length: 13 residues. J lost 3 bases, V lost 4 bases, and 1 base had no gene match. Per the germline V gene, CDR1 is ENHRY and CDR2 is SYGVKD. Profiled with immunoSEQ multiplex PCR; TCRdb holds only in-frame clones, not every one. The profile covers about 2.4 million clones, with 93% appearing a single time and more than 0.35% taken by the ten largest. The sequence came from a man between 18 and 35 years old in good health. Some clones in this sample may be carry-over from other donors' samples. The material sequenced was naive CD4+ T cells from PBMCs. The sample's subset: CD45RA+ positively selected. V usage is TRBV10-3 and J usage is TRBJ2-5; 8 nucleotides line up with TRBD1. This chain's CDR3 is CAISGGQEETQYF. The CDR3 DNA follows: TGTGCCATCAGTGGGGGACAGGAAGAGACCCAGTACTTC.